This T cell receptor (beta chain) was sequenced during a study of identical twins. This clonotype was counted between two and nine times. MiXCR, applied by TCRdb to the 5' RACE reads, yields one record per CDR3 protein. The sample has about 720,000 distinct CDR3 sequences, around a sixth seen once. The CDR3 sequence is 13 residues long. Between the trimmed V and J ends, which lost 4 bases and 5 bases, there was a span of 8 bases. Another study also made use of these data, one on T cells expressing NK-cell markers. That paper adds: One of the eight sequenced donors was seronegative, whereas the other seven were HCMV-seropositive.

The chain combines TRBV12-3 or TRBV12-4 with TRBJ1-4, with D uncertain. Sequencing used PBMCs. The sequence was obtained from a woman aged 18 to 35 in good health. As DNA, the CDR3 is TGTGCCAGCAGTTCCTCCCTGAATGAAAAACTGTTTTTT. Encoded protein: CASSSSLNEKLFF.